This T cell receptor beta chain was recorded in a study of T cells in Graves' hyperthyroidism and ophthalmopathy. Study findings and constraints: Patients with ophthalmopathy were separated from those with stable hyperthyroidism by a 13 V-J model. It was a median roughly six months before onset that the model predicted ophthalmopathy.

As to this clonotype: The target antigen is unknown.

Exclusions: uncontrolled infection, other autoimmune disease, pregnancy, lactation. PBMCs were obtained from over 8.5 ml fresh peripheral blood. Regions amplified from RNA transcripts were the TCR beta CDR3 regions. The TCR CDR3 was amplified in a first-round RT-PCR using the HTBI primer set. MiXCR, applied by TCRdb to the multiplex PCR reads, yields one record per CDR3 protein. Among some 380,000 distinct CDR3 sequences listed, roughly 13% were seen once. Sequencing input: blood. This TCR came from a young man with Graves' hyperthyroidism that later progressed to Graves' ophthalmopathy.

The CDR3 sequence is CASGVGTNSPLHF. The CDR3 DNA follows: TGTGCCAGCGGCGTAGGAACTAATTCACCCCTCCACTTT. The V and J genes are TRBV6-1 and TRBJ1-6; D remains unclear. The CDR3 is 13 residues long. V lost 8 bases to trimming and J lost 6 bases, with 11 bases between them. Germline CDR1 MNHNS, CDR2 SASEGT.